The entry below gives a single TCR beta chain sequence along with its context. Its target is unknown. A read error may account for a junction end that differs from germline. This sample's RNA came from whole unsorted tissue. Distant lung tissue was collected more than 3 cm away from the tumor edge. The CDR3 runs 16 residues. Germline lookup yields CDR1 SGHDT and CDR2 YYEEEE. These data come from a study of tumor and adjacent non-tumor tissue in lung cancer. Three rounds of nested PCR, following a modified ARM-PCR protocol, produced the TCRbeta library. TCRdb called the multiplex PCR reads again in MiXCR, with one record for every CDR3 protein. The sample records some 73,000 distinct CDR3 sequences, 65% to 85% being singletons. Overall study results and limits: Top 100 clones took a larger repertoire share in normal lung.

The TCR originated in a man aged 60 to 75 with non-small cell lung cancer. This chain uses TRBV5-6 with TRBJ2-1, with 10 bases lining up with TRBD1. The specimen sequenced was distant non-tumor lung tissue. CDR3 protein: CASSQDRGEVYNEQLF. The CDR3 bases are TGTGCCAGTAGTCAGGACAGGGGGGAAGTCTACAATGAACAGTTATTC.